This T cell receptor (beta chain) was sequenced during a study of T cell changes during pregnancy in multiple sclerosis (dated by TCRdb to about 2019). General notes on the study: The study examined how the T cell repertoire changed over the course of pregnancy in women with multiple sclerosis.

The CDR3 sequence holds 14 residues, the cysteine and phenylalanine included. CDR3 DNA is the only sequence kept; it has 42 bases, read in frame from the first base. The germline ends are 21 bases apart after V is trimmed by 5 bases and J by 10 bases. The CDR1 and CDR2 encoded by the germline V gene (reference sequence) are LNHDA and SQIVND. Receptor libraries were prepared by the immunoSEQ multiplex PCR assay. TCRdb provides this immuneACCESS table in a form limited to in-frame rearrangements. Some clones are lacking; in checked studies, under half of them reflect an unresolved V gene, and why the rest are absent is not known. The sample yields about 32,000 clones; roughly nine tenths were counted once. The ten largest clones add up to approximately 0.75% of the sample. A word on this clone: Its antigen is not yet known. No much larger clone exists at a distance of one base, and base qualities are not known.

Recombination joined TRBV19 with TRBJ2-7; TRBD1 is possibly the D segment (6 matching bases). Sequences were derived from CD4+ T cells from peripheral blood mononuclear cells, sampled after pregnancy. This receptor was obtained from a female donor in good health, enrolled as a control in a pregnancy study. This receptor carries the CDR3 CASSASGTRGSQYF. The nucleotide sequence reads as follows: TGTGCCAGTAGTGCCTCCGGGACAAGGGGGTCCCAGTACTTC.